These T cell receptor beta chains were read from a single sample in a study of response to subunit inactivated influenza vaccine. MiXCR, applied by TCRdb to the RT-PCR reads, yields one record per CDR3 protein. The sample lists more than 450,000 distinct CDR3 sequences, 12% occurring once. Sequences were derived from PBMCs from blood, sampled on the day of vaccination. The source is a man aged 50-60 years who received an inactivated influenza vaccine. CDR3s include the opening cysteine and the closing phenylalanine or tryptophan. The order of the fields is clone size, D gene, J gene, V gene, CDR3 DNA, CDR3 protein. D genes are given only for firm matches. Size is stated for part of the rows, as once, few or many counts, or as a class when the clone is expanded.

abundance: many; d_gene: NA; j_gene: TRBJ2-2; v_gene: TRBV30; CDR3nt: TGTGCCTGGGGACGTATCCAAGGGGTCGGGGAGCTGTTTTTT; CDR3aa: CAWGRIQGVGELFF
abundance: few; d_gene: TRBD2; j_gene: TRBJ2-1; v_gene: TRBV16; CDR3nt: TGTGCCAGCAGCCAATTTCGGGGGGTTCACAATGAGCAGTTCTTC; CDR3aa: CASSQFRGVHNEQFF
abundance: NA; d_gene: TRBD1; j_gene: TRBJ2-2; v_gene: TRBV7-9; CDR3nt: TGTGCCAGCAGCACAGAGGGACAGGCACCCGGGGAGCTGTTTTTT; CDR3aa: CASSTEGQAPGELFF
abundance: NA; d_gene: TRBD2; j_gene: TRBJ2-2; v_gene: TRBV20-1; CDR3nt: TGCAGTGCTAGTAGCGGGGGAGGCACCGGGGAGCTGTTTTTT; CDR3aa: CSASSGGGTGELFF
abundance: few; d_gene: TRBD1; j_gene: TRBJ2-7; v_gene: TRBV7-6; CDR3nt: TGTGCCAGCAGCTCGGCCGGACAGGGGGTTACCTACGAGCAGTACTTC; CDR3aa: CASSSAGQGVTYEQYF
abundance: few; d_gene: NA; j_gene: TRBJ2-3; v_gene: TRBV7-2; CDR3nt: TGTGCCAGCAGCCCTTCGCGGCTAGATACGCAGTATTTT; CDR3aa: CASSPSRLDTQYF
abundance: few; d_gene: TRBD1; j_gene: TRBJ2-1; v_gene: TRBV5-1; CDR3nt: TGCGCCAGCCGTCGATCACAGGGGGCGCCTGAGCAGTTCTTC; CDR3aa: CASRRSQGAPEQFF
abundance: NA; d_gene: NA; j_gene: TRBJ2-6; v_gene: TRBV18; CDR3nt: TGTGCCAGCTCACCCCTGACAGTCTCTGGGGCCAACGTCCTGACTTTC; CDR3aa: CASSPLTVSGANVLTF
abundance: few; d_gene: TRBD1; j_gene: TRBJ1-4; v_gene: TRBV29-1; CDR3nt: TGCAGCGGCGGGACAGGGGTTAATGAAAAACTGTTTTTT; CDR3aa: CSGGTGVNEKLFF
abundance: NA; d_gene: TRBD2; j_gene: TRBJ2-3; v_gene: TRBV12-3/TRBV12-4; CDR3nt: TGTGCCAGCAGTACAACCGGGACTACAGCCACAGATACGCAGTATTTT; CDR3aa: CASSTTGTTATDTQYF
abundance: many; d_gene: NA; j_gene: TRBJ1-1; v_gene: TRBV21-1; CDR3nt: TGTGCCCCAATGGGGGGACCGATGAACACTGAAGCTTTCTTT; CDR3aa: CAPMGGPMNTEAFF
abundance: few; d_gene: TRBD1; j_gene: TRBJ2-3; v_gene: TRBV11-2; CDR3nt: TGTGCCAGCAGAAAGGGACAGGGGAACACAGATACGCAGTATTTT; CDR3aa: CASRKGQGNTDTQYF
abundance: NA; d_gene: TRBD1; j_gene: TRBJ1-3; v_gene: TRBV20-1; CDR3nt: TGCAGTGCTAGGGCGACAGGGGTCGGAAACACCATATATTTT; CDR3aa: CSARATGVGNTIYF
abundance: many; d_gene: NA; j_gene: TRBJ1-3; v_gene: TRBV4-1; CDR3nt: TGCGCCAGCAGCCAACCGGGACAAAAATTCTCTGGAAACACCATATATTTT; CDR3aa: CASSQPGQKFSGNTIYF
abundance: many; d_gene: NA; j_gene: TRBJ1-1; v_gene: TRBV20-1; CDR3nt: TGCAGTGCTAACCGGGCCCCGAACACTGAAGCTTTCTTT; CDR3aa: CSANRAPNTEAFF
abundance: few; d_gene: TRBD1; j_gene: TRBJ1-4; v_gene: TRBV6-1; CDR3nt: TGTGCCAGCAGTGGGTCTCCCGGGACAGGGGATGAAAAACTGTTTTTT; CDR3aa: CASSGSPGTGDEKLFF
abundance: NA; d_gene: TRBD1; j_gene: TRBJ2-6; v_gene: TRBV14; CDR3nt: TGTGCCAGCAGCCTAGGAAACAGGGGGTTCTCTGGGGCCAACGTCCTGACTTTC; CDR3aa: CASSLGNRGFSGANVLTF
abundance: NA; d_gene: TRBD2; j_gene: TRBJ2-7; v_gene: TRBV12-3/TRBV12-4; CDR3nt: TGTGCCAGCAGTTCGTCTAGCGGGGCGTACGAGCAGTACTTC; CDR3aa: CASSSSSGAYEQYF
abundance: NA; d_gene: NA; j_gene: TRBJ1-6; v_gene: TRBV5-5; CDR3nt: TGTGCCAGCAGGGCCACAGGGCTACTCTCCTATAATTCACCCCTCCACTTT; CDR3aa: CASRATGLLSYNSPLHF
abundance: many; d_gene: TRBD1; j_gene: TRBJ2-5; v_gene: TRBV4-1; CDR3nt: TGCGCCAGCAGCCAAGGGGACAGATTCCAAGAGACCCAGTACTTC; CDR3aa: CASSQGDRFQETQYF
abundance: once; d_gene: NA; j_gene: TRBJ2-1; v_gene: TRBV29-1; CDR3nt: TGCAGCGTTGAATTGGGGGCCGACTACAATGAGCAGTTCTTC; CDR3aa: CSVELGADYNEQFF
abundance: NA; d_gene: NA; j_gene: TRBJ2-7; v_gene: TRBV6-6; CDR3nt: TGTGCCAGCGGGAAGGGCCGATCCTACGAGCAGTACTTC; CDR3aa: CASGKGRSYEQYF
abundance: many; d_gene: TRBD1; j_gene: TRBJ2-2; v_gene: TRBV20-1; CDR3nt: TGCAGTGCTAGAGCGGACAGGGGCTCCGGGGAGCTGTTTTTT; CDR3aa: CSARADRGSGELFF
abundance: NA; d_gene: TRBD2; j_gene: TRBJ2-6; v_gene: TRBV2; CDR3nt: TGTGCCAGCAGTGATCACAGGAGAGGGCTAGCGGGAGTTATCCCTGGGGCCAACGTCCTGACTTTC; CDR3aa: CASSDHRRGLAGVIPGANVLTF
abundance: many; d_gene: NA; j_gene: TRBJ2-1; v_gene: TRBV5-1; CDR3nt: TGCGCCAGCAACTTGCCGCCGAACAATGAGCAGTTCTTC; CDR3aa: CASNLPPNNEQFF
abundance: many; d_gene: NA; j_gene: TRBJ2-1; v_gene: TRBV11-1; CDR3nt: TGTGCCAGCAGCTTAGGCAGGGGGGGGACTCAAAATGAGCAGTTCTTC; CDR3aa: CASSLGRGGTQNEQFF
abundance: few; d_gene: NA; j_gene: TRBJ2-1; v_gene: TRBV7-9; CDR3nt: TGTGCCAGCAGCTTAGCGGCGCTGGTGGGCAATGAGCAGTTCTTC; CDR3aa: CASSLAALVGNEQFF
abundance: NA; d_gene: NA; j_gene: TRBJ2-7; v_gene: TRBV24-1; CDR3nt: TGTGCCACCAGTGATCCCTCGACAGGCCACCCTGGCGAGCAGTACTTC; CDR3aa: CATSDPSTGHPGEQYF
abundance: many; d_gene: TRBD2; j_gene: TRBJ2-1; v_gene: TRBV20-1; CDR3nt: TGCAGCGCCGGATCGGGGCGGGGGATTAATGAGCAGTTCTTC; CDR3aa: CSAGSGRGINEQFF
abundance: many; d_gene: NA; j_gene: TRBJ2-5; v_gene: TRBV12-3/TRBV12-4; CDR3nt: TGTGCCAGCAGTTATTACATAGACCAAGAGACCCAGTACTTC; CDR3aa: CASSYYIDQETQYF
abundance: NA; d_gene: NA; j_gene: TRBJ2-7; v_gene: TRBV7-9; CDR3nt: TGTGCCAGCAGCTTAAACTCAGACAAGCAGTACTTC; CDR3aa: CASSLNSDKQYF
abundance: NA; d_gene: NA; j_gene: TRBJ1-1; v_gene: TRBV5-1; CDR3nt: TGCGCCAGCAGCTTTGACAGAGGGGACACTGAAGCTTTCTTT; CDR3aa: CASSFDRGDTEAFF
abundance: once; d_gene: NA; j_gene: TRBJ2-3; v_gene: TRBV20-1; CDR3nt: TGCAGTGCTAGGACCGCAACAGGAATCGCAGATACGCAGTATTTT; CDR3aa: CSARTATGIADTQYF
abundance: few; d_gene: TRBD1; j_gene: TRBJ1-6; v_gene: TRBV2; CDR3nt: TGTGCCAGCCTCGGGACAGGCTATAATTCACCCCTCCACTTT; CDR3aa: CASLGTGYNSPLHF
abundance: NA; d_gene: NA; j_gene: TRBJ2-4; v_gene: TRBV27; CDR3nt: TGTGCCAGCAGACCAGGCCCCGTGGCCAAAAACATTCAGTACTTC; CDR3aa: CASRPGPVAKNIQYF
abundance: NA; d_gene: NA; j_gene: TRBJ2-3; v_gene: TRBV5-1; CDR3nt: TGCGCCAGCAGCGGTGACAGGCCCCGCACAGATACGCAGTATTTT; CDR3aa: CASSGDRPRTDTQYF
abundance: NA; d_gene: NA; j_gene: TRBJ2-1; v_gene: TRBV20-1; CDR3nt: TGCAGTGCTAGAGATTTACAAACTCCCTCCTACAATGAGCAGTTCTTC; CDR3aa: CSARDLQTPSYNEQFF
abundance: NA; d_gene: NA; j_gene: TRBJ2-1; v_gene: TRBV19; CDR3nt: TGTGCCAGTAGTATAGGTACGTCAGGTGAGCAGTTCTTC; CDR3aa: CASSIGTSGEQFF
abundance: NA; d_gene: NA; j_gene: TRBJ2-5; v_gene: TRBV5-1; CDR3nt: TGCGCCAGCACTTCCGGTGCTTCTGATGAGACCCAGTACTTC; CDR3aa: CASTSGASDETQYF
abundance: NA; d_gene: NA; j_gene: TRBJ2-3; v_gene: TRBV5-1; CDR3nt: TGCGCCAGCAGCTTGGGAGAGAGTCATGAGGTGCAGTATTTT; CDR3aa: CASSLGESHEVQYF
abundance: NA; d_gene: TRBD2; j_gene: TRBJ2-2; v_gene: TRBV29-1; CDR3nt: TGCAGCGTCTACCTCCTAGCGGGGCCATACACCGGGGAGCTGTTTTTT; CDR3aa: CSVYLLAGPYTGELFF
abundance: NA; d_gene: NA; j_gene: TRBJ2-7; v_gene: TRBV14; CDR3nt: TGTGCCAGCAGCCAAGATAGCAGCCGGGGGGCTCAGGGTAGGCAGTACTTC; CDR3aa: CASSQDSSRGAQGRQYF
abundance: few; d_gene: NA; j_gene: TRBJ2-5; v_gene: TRBV5-1; CDR3nt: TGCGCCAGCGGGTTCTCCGCAGGCTGGGAGACCCAGTACTTC; CDR3aa: CASGFSAGWETQYF